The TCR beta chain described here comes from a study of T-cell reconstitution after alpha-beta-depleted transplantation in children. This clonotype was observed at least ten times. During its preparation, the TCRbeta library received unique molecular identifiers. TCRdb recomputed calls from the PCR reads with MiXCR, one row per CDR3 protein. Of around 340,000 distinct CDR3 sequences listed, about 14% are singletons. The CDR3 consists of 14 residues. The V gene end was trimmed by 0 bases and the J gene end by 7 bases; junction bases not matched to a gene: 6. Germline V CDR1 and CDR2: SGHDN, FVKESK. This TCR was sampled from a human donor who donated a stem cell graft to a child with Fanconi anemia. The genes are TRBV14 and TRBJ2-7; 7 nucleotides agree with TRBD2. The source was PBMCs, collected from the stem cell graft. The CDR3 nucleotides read TGTGCCAGCAGCCAAGAATATTCGCGGGGGGAGCAGTACGTC. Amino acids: CASSQEYSRGEQYV.